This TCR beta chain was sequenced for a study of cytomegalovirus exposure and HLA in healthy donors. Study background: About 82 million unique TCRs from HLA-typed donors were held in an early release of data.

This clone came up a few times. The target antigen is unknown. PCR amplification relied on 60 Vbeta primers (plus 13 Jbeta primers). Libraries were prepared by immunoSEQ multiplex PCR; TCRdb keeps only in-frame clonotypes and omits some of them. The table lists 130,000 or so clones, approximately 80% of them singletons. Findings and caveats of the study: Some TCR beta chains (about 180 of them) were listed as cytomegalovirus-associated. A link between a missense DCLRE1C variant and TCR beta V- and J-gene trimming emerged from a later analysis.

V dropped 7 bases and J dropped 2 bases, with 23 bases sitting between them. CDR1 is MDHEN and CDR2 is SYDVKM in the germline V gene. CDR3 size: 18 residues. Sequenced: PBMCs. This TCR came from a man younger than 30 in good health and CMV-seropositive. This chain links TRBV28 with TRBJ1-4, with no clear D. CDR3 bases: TGTGCCAGCAATCCCTCCTTTGGGAGTCGGCGGACTAATGAAAAACTGTTTTTT. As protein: CASNPSFGSRRTNEKLFF.